This T cell receptor (beta chain) was identified in a study of shared T cell receptors in the human thymus. Only in-frame clones appear in the TCRdb table, and some are missing; sequencing was by immunoSEQ multiplex PCR. Of roughly 660,000 clones in the sample, roughly 88% were seen once. Germline V gene lookup returns CDR1 MGHRA and CDR2 YSYEKL. Between the trimmed V and J ends, which lost 1 base and 1 base, there was a span of 15 bases. This CDR3 region has 17 residues. This same sample was also part of a study on human thymus T cells.

The J gene is TRBJ2-3, the V gene TRBV4-1; maybe TRBD2 (6 bases). This clonotype was sampled from a boy in the first two years of life with a congenital heart defect. The sequenced sample was thymocytes. The CDR3 region has the DNA TGCGCCAGCAGCCAAGTCGGGCGGCCTAGCGGCACAGATACGCAGTATTTT. Protein: CASSQVGRPSGTDTQYF.